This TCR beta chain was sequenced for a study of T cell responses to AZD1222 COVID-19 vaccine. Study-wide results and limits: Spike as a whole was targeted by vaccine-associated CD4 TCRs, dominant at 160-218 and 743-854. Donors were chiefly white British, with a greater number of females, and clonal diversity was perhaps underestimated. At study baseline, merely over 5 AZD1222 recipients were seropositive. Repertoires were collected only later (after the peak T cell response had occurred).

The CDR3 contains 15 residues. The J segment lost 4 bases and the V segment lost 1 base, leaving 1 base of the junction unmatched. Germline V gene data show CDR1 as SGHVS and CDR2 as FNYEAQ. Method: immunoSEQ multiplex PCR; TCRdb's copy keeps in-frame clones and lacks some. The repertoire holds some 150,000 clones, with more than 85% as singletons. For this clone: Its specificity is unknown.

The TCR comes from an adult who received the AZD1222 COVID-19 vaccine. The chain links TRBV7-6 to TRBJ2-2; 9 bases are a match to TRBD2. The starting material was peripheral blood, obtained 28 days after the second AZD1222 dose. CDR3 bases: TGTGCCAGCAGCTTAGTAGCGGGAGCCACCGGGGAGCTGTTTTTT. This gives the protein CASSLVAGATGELFF.